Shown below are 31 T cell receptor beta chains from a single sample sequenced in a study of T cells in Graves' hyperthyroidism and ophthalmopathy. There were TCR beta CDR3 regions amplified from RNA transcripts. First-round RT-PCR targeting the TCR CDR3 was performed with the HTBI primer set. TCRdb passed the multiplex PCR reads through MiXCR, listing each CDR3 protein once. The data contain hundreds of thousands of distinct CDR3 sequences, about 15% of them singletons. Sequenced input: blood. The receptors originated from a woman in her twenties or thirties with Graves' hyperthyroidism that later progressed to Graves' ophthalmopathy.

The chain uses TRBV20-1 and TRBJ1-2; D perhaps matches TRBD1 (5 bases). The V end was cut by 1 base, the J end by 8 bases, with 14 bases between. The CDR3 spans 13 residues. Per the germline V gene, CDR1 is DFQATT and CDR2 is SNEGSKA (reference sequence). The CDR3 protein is CSARVEGARGYTF. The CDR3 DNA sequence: TGCAGTGCTAGAGTAGAAGGGGCGCGAGGCTACACCTTC.

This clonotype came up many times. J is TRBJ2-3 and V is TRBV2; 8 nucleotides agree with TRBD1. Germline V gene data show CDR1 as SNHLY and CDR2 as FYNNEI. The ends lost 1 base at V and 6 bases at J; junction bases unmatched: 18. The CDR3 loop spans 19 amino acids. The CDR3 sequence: CASSEEDLTPTGVEDTQYF. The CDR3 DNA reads TGTGCCAGCAGTGAAGAAGACCTTACCCCGACAGGGGTGGAGGATACGCAGTATTTT.

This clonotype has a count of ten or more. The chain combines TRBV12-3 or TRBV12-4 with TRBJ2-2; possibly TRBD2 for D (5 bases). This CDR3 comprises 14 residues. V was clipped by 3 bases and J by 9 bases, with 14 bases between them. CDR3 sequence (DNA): TGTGCCAGCAGTTTGTCCCTAGCTTTTAGGGAGCTGTTTTTT. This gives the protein CASSLSLAFRELFF.

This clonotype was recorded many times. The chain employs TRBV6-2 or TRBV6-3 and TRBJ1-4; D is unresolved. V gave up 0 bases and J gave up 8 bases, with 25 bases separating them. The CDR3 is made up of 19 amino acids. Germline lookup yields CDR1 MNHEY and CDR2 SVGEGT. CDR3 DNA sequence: TGTGCCAGCAGTTACTCGATCGTCATGGGGTTTTCGGAGGGCGAAAAACTGTTTTTT. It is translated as CASSYSIVMGFSEGEKLFF.

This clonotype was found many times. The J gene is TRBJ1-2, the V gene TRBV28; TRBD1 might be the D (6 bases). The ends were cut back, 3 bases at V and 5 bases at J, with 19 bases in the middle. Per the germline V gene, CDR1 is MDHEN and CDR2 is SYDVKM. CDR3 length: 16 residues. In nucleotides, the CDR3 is TGTGCCAGCAGTTTTCAGGGGCCTCCAGAACCTTATGGCTACACCTTC. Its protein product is CASSFQGPPEPYGYTF.

CDR3 amino acids: CASSSKNRVNTEAFF. The CDR3 nucleotides are TGTGCCAGCAGCTCAAAAAACAGGGTGAACACTGAAGCTTTCTTT. The chain couples TRBV11-1 to TRBJ1-1; tentatively, D is TRBD1 (6 bases). The CDR3 has 15 amino acids. CDR1 and CDR2 (germline): SGHAT, FQDESV (reference sequence). The V gene lost 4 bases and the J gene lost 0 bases, with 12 bases spanning the gap.

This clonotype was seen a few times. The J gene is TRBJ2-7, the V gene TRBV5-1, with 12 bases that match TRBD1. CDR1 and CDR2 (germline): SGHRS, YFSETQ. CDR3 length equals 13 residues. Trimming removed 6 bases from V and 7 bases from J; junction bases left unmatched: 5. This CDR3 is CASKGQGAVEQYF. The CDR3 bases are TGCGCCAGCAAGGGACAGGGGGCGGTGGAGCAGTACTTC. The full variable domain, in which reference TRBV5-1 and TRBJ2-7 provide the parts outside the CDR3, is KAGVTQTPRYLIKTRGQQVTLSCSPISGHRSVSWYQQTPGQGLQFLFEYFSETQRNKGNFPGRFSGRQFSNSRSEMNVSTLELGDSALYLCASKGQGAVEQYFGPGTRLTVT.

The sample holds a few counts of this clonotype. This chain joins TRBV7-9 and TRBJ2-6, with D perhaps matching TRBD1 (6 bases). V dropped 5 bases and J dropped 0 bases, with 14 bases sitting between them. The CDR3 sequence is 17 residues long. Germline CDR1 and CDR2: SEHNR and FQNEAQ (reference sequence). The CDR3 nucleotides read TGTGCCAGCAGCCCTCCGGGACATAGCTCTGGGGCCAACGTCCTGACTTTC. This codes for CASSPPGHSSGANVLTF.

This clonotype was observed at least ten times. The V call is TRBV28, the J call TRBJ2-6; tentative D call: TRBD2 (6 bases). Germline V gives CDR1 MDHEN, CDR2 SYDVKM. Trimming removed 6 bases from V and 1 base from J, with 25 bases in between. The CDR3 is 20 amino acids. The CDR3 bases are TGTGCCAGCAGCCCAAGGGGCCGCGGGAATGTTCTATCTGGGGCCAACGTCCTGACTTTC. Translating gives CASSPRGRGNVLSGANVLTF.

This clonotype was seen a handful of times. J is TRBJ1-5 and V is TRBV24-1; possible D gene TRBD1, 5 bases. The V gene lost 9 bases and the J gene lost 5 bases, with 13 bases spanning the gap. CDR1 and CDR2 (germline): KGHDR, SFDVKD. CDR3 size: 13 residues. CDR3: CATSRDPYQPQHF. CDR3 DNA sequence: TGTGCCACCTCCCGGGACCCTTATCAGCCCCAGCATTTT.

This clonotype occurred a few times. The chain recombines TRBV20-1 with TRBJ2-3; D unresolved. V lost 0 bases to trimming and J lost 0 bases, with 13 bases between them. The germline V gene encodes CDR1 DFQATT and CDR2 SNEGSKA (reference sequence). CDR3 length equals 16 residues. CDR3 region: CSARDRVIGSTDTQYF. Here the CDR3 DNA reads TGCAGTGCTAGAGACCGGGTCATAGGCAGCACAGATACGCAGTATTTT.

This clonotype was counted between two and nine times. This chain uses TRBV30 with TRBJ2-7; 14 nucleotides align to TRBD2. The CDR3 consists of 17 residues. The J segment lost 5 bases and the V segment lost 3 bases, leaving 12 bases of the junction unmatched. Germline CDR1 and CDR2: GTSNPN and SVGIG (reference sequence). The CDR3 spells CAWSHKPGLAGVHEQYF. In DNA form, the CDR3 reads TGTGCCTGGAGCCACAAGCCGGGACTAGCGGGAGTTCACGAGCAGTACTTC.

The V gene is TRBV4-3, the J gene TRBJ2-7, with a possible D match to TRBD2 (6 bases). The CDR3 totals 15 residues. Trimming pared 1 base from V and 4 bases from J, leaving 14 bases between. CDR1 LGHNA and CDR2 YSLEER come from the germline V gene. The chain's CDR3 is CASSQVLGGSYEQYF. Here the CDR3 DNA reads TGCGCCAGCAGCCAAGTTTTGGGGGGTTCGTACGAGCAGTACTTC.

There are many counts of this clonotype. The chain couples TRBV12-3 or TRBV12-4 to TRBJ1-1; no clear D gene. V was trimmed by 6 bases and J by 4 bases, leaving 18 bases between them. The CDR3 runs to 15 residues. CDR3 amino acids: CASRPGSGLTTEAFF. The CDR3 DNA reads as TGTGCCAGCAGGCCCGGAAGCGGGCTTACCACTGAAGCTTTCTTT.

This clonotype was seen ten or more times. The CDR3 coding sequence is TGTGCCAGCACTCGGCGGGAGGGCCTAGGAAATGAGCAGTTCTTC. It codes for CASTRREGLGNEQFF. The chain uses TRBV2 and TRBJ2-1, with 9 bases fitting TRBD2. Germline V gene sequence: CDR1 SNHLY, CDR2 FYNNEI. The length of the CDR3 is 15 residues. V shed 7 bases and J 7 bases; nucleotides not matched to a gene: 11.

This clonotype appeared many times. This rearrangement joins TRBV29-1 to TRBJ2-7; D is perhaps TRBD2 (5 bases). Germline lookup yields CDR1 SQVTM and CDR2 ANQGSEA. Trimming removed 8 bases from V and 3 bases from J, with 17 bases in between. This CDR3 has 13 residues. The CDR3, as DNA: TGCAGCATCGTGGCGGGCGACCACTACGAGCAGTACTTC. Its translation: CSIVAGDHYEQYF.

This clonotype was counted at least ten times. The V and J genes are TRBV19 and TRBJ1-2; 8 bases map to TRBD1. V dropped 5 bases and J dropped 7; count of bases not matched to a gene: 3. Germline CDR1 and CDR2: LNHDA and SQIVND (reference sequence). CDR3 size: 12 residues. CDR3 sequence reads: CASSGTGAGYTF. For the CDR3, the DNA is TGTGCCAGTAGTGGGACAGGTGCTGGCTACACCTTC.

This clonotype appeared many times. In DNA, the CDR3 is TGTGCCAGCAGCTCCGGGACAGGGGGCGGGGGAAATTCACCCCTCCACTTT. It yields the protein CASSSGTGGGGNSPLHF. The chain joins TRBV7-9 to TRBJ1-6, with TRBD1 identical over 12 bases. J was trimmed by 7 bases and V by 4 bases; bases with no gene match: 8. Germline V lookup: CDR1 SEHNR, CDR2 FQNEAQ (reference sequence). There are 17 residues in the CDR3.

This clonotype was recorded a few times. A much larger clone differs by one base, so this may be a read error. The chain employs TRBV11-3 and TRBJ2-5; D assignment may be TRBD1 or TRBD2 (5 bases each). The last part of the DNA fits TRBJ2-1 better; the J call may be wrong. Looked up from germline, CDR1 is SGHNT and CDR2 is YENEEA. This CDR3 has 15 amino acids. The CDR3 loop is CTSSPRGDPKETQFF. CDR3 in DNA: TGTACCAGCAGCCCAAGAGGGGATCCCAAAGAGACCCAGTTCTTC.

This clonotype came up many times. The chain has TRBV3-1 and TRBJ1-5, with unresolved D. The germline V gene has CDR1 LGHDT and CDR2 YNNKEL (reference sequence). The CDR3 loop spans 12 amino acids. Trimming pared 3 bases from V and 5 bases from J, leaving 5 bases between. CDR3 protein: CASSQRDQPQHF. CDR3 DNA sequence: TGTGCCAGCAGCCAGAGGGATCAGCCCCAGCATTTT.

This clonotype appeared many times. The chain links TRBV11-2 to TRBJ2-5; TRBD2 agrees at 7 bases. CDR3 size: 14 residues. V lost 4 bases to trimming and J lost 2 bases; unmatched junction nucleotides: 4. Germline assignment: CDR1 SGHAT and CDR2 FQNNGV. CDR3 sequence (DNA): TGTGCCAGCAGCTCCTCTAGCGGACAAGAGACCCAGTACTTC. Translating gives CASSSSSGQETQYF.

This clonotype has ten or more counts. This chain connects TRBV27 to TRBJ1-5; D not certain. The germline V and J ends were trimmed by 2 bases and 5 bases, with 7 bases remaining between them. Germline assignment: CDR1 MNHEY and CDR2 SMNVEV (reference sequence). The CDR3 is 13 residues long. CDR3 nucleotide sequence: TGTGCCAGCAGTTTAACAGATTATCAGCCCCAGCATTTT. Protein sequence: CASSLTDYQPQHF.

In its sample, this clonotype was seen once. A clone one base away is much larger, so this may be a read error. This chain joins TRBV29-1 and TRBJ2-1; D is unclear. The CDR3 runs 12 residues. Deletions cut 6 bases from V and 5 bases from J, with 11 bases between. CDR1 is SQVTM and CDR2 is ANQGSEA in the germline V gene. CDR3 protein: CSVPRRHNEQFF. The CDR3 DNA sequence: TGCAGCGTCCCGCGGAGACACAATGAGCAGTTCTTC.

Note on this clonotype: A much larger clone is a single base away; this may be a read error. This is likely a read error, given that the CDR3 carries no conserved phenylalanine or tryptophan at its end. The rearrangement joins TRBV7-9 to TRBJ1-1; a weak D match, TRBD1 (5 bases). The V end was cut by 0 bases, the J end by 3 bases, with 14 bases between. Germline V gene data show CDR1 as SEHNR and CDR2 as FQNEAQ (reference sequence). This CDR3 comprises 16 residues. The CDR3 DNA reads TGTGCCAGCAGCTTAGCGACGGGGGTTTGGGACACTGAAGCTTTCTCT. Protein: CASSLATGVWDTEAFS.

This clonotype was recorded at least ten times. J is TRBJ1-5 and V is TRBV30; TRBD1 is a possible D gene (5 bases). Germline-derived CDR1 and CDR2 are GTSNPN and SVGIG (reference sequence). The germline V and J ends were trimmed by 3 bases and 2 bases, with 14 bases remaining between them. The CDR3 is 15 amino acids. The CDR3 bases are TGTGCCTGGAGCTGGGGGACTTCAGGCAATCAGCCCCAGCATTTT. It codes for CAWSWGTSGNQPQHF.

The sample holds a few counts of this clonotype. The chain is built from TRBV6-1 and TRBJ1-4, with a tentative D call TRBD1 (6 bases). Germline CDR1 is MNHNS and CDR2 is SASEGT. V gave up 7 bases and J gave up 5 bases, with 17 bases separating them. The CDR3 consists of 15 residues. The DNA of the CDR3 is TGTGCCAGCACACCTGGCAGGGGTATGAATGAAAAACTGTTTTTT. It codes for CASTPGRGMNEKLFF.

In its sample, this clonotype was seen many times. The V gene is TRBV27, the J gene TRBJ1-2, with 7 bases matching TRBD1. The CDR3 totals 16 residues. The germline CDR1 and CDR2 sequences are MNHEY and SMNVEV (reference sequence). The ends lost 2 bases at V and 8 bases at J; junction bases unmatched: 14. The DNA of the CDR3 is TGTGCCAGCAGTTTACTCTCGACAGGGCCGCTGGGGGGCTACACCTTC. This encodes CASSLLSTGPLGGYTF.

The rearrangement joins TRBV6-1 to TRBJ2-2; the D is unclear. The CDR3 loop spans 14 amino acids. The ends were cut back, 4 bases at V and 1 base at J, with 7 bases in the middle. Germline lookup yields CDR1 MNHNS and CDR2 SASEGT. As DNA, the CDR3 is TGTGCCAGCAGTGGCGGCCGGAACACCGGGGAGCTGTTTTTT. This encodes CASSGGRNTGELFF.

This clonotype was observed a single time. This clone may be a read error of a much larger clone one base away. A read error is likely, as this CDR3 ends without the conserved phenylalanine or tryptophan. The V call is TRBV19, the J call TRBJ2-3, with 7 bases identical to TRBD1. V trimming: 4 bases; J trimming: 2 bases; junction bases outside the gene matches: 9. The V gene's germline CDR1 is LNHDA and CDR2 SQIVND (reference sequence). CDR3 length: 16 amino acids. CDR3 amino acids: CASSSGQVRTTDTQYL. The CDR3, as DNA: TGTGCCAGTAGTAGCGGACAGGTCAGGACCACAGATACGCAGTATCTT.

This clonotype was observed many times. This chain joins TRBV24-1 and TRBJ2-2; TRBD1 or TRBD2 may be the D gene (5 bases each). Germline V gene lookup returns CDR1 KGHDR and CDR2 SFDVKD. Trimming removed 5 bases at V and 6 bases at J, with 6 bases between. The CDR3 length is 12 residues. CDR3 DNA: TGTGCCACCAGTGGGGACCCCGGGGAGCTGTTTTTT. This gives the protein CATSGDPGELFF.

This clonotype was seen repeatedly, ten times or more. In nucleotides, the CDR3 is TGCAGCGTTGAGGGTAGCGGGTACGAGCAGTACTTC. It translates to CSVEGSGYEQYF. This chain uses TRBV29-1 with TRBJ2-7, with 7 positions matching TRBD2. This CDR3 contains 12 residues. J gave up 4 bases and V 3 bases, and 3 bases lay outside the gene matches. Germline CDR1 is SQVTM and CDR2 is ANQGSEA.